This T cell receptor (beta chain) stems from a study of human T cells and chemical hapten exposure. Study summary: A patient group, mainly female, showed alopecia areata, totalis or universalis. Study-level findings and limits: TCRs exceeding 1 in 1000 frequency stayed unchanged with DPC sensitization. Compared to controls, expanded TCRs made significantly more large clusters of similar CDR3s.

The time point denotes: pre-sensitization, week 0. The treatment is: therapeutic diphenylcyclopropenone sensitization with weekly scalp DPC. Unseparated into fractions, whole blood served as the source from which total RNA was extracted. The length of the CDR3 is 15 residues. The germline V gene has CDR1 LGHDT and CDR2 YNNKEL (reference sequence). The J segment lost 3 bases and the V segment lost 4 bases, leaving 4 bases of the junction unmatched. A single record per CDR3 protein comes from TCRdb applying MiXCR to the RACE reads. The sample contains 35,000 to 40,000 distinct CDR3 sequences, roughly 12% of which appear only once. Concerning this clonotype: As yet, its antigen is unknown.

The chain recombines TRBV3-1 with TRBJ2-7; TRBD2 aligns across 12 bases. The sample in question was whole blood, obtained in connection with sensitization to the hapten diphenylcyclopropenone (DPC). This receptor was obtained from a woman between 35 and 50 years old with alopecia areata. Some clones in this sample may be carry-over from other donors' samples. CDR3 nucleotide sequence: TGTGCCAGCAGCCCCCTAGCGGGGGGGTACTACGAGCAGTACTTC. This sequence encodes CASSPLAGGYYEQYF.